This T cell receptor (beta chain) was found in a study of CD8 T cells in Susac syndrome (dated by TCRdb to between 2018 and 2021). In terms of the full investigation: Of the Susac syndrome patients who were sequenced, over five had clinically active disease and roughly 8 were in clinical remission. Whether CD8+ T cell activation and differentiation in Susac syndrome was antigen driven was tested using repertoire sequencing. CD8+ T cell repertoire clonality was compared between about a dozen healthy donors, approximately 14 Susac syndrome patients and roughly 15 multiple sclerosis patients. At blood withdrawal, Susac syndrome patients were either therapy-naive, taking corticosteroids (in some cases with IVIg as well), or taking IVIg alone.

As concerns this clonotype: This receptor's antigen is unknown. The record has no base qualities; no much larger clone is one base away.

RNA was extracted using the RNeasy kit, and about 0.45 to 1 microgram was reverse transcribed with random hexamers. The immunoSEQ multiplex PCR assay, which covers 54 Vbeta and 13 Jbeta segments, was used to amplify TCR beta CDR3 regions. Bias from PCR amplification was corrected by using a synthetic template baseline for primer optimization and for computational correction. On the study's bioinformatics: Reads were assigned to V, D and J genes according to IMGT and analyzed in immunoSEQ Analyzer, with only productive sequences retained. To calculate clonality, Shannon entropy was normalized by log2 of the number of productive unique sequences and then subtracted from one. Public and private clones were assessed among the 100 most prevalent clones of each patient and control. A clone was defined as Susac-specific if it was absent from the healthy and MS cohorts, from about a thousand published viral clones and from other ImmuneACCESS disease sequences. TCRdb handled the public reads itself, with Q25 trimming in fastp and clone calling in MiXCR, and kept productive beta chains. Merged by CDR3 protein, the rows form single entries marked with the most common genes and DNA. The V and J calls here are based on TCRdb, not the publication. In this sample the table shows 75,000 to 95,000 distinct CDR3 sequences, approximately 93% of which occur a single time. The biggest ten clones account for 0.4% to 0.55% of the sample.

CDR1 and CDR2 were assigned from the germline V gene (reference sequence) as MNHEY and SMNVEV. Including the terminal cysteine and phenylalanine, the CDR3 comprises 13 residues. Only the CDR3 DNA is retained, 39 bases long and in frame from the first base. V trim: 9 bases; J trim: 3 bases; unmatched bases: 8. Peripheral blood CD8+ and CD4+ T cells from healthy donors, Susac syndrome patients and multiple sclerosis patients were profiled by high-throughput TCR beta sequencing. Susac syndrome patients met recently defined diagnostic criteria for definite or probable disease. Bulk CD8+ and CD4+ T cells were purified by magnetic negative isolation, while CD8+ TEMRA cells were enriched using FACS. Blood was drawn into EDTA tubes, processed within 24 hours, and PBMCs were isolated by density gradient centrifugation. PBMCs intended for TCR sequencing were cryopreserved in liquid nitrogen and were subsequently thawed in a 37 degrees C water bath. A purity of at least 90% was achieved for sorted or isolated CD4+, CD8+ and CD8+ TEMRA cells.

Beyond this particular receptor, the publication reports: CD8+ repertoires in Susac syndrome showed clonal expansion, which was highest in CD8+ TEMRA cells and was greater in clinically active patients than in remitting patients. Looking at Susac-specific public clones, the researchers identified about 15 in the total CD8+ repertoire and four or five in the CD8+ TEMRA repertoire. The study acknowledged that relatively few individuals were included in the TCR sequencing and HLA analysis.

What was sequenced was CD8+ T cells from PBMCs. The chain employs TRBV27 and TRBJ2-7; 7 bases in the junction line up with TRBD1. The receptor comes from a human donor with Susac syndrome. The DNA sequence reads TGTGCCAGTCGAGAGGGGGCCAACTACGAGCAGTACTTC. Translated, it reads CASREGANYEQYF.